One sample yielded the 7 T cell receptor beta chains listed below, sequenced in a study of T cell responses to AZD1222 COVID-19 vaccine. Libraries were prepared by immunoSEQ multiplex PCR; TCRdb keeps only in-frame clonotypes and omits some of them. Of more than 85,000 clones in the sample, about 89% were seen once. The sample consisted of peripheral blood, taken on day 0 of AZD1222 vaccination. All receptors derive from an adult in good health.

Here the CDR3 DNA reads TGCGCCAGCAGCCTCGGGAGTGCCTACAATGAGCAGTTCTTC. Its translation: CASSLGSAYNEQFF. This sequence joins TRBV4-1 and TRBJ2-1; possible D gene TRBD2, 6 bases. CDR3 length equals 14 residues. Germline values: CDR1 MGHRA, CDR2 YSYEKL. Trimming shortened V by 4 bases and J by 2 bases, and 9 bases separated the two germline ends.

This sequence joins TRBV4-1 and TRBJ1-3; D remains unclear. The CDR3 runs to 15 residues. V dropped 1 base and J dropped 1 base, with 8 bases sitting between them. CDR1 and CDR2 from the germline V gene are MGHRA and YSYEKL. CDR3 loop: CASSQGKGSGNTIYF. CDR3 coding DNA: TGCGCCAGCAGCCAAGGGAAGGGTTCTGGAAACACCATATATTTT.

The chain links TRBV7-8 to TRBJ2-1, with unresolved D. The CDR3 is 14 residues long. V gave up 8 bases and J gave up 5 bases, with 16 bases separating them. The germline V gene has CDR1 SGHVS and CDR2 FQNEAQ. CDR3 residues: CASLGVFPDNEQFF. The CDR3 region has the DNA TGTGCCAGCCTCGGAGTTTTCCCTGACAATGAGCAGTTCTTC.

The DNA of the CDR3 is TGTGCCAGCAGTGAAGGATTAGGGGCGCAGGGACATGGCTACACCTTC. Translating gives CASSEGLGAQGHGYTF. The chain recombines TRBV6-1 with TRBJ1-2; the D gene is possibly TRBD1 (5 bases). The germline V and J ends were trimmed by 1 base and 6 bases, with 18 bases remaining between them. The V gene's germline CDR1 is MNHNS and CDR2 SASEGT. The CDR3 spans 16 residues.

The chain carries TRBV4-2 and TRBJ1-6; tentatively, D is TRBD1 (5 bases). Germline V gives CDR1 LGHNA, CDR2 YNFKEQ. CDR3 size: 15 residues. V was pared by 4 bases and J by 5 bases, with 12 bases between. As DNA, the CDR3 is TGTGCCAGCAGCCCGGGGCCACAGAATAATTCACCCCTCCACTTT. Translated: CASSPGPQNNSPLHF.

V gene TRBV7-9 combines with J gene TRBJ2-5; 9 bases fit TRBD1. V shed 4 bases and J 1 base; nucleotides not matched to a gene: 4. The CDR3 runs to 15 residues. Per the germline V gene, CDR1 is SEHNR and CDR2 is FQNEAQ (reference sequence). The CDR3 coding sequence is TGTGCCAGCAGCTCTGGACAGGGGACCCAAGAGACCCAGTACTTC. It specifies CASSSGQGTQETQYF. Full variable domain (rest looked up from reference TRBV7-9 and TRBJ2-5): DTGVSQNPRHKITKRGQNVTFRCDPISEHNRLYWYRQTLGQGPEFLTYFQNEAQLEKSRLLSDRFSAERPKGSFSTLEIQRTEQGDSAMYLCASSSGQGTQETQYFGPGTRLLVL.

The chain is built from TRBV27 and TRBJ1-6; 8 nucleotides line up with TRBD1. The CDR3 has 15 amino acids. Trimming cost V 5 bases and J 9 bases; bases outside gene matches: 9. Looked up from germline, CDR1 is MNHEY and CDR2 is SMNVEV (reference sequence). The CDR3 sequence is CASSQRTGWSSPLHF. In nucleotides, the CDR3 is TGTGCCAGCAGTCAAAGGACAGGGTGGAGTTCACCCCTCCACTTT.